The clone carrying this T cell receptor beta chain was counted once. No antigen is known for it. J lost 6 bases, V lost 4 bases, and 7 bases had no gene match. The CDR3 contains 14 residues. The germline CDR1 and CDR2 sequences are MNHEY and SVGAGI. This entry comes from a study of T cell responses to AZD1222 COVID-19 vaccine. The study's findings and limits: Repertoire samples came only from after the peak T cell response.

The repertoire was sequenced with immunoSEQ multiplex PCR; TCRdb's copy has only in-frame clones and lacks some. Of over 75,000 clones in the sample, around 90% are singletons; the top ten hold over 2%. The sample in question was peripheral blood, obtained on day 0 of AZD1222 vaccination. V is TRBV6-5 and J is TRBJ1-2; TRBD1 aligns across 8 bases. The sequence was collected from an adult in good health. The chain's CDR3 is CASSSDRGENGYTF. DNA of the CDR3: TGTGCCAGCAGTTCAGACAGGGGAGAAAATGGCTACACCTTC.